This T cell receptor (beta chain) came from a study of blood T cells in healthy people across ages (dated by TCRdb to the mid-2010s). For the wider study: In model experiments, template switching captured roughly one uniquely barcoded TCR beta cDNA molecule for every two T cells. To avoid experimental bias, donors of different ages were distributed randomly across sequencing lanes. Donors were grouped into four age groups: young (average roughly 17 years), middle-aged (roughly 38), aged (about 60) and long-lived (roughly 80). Age-related changes in TCR beta repertoire diversity were measured in the study by deep sequencing normalized with unique cDNA molecular identifiers. Two additional independent replicas of 1 million unique cDNA reads from the same blood draw were analyzed for two donors (one aged 18 to 30 and one aged 80 or older). Study-level results and caveats: Since profiling was done on bulk unsorted PBMCs, naive and antigen-experienced compartments could not be conclusively compared. Estimates of total diversity from one million sequenced T cells were regarded as lower bounds and underestimates. Observed TCR beta diversity per million T cells fell roughly linearly with age, and a significant reduction was already apparent by age around 40. Observed TCR beta diversity correlated strongly with the percentage of naive T cells measured by flow cytometry. Compared with the aged group, more naive CD4+ T cells, fewer expanded clones and increased TCR diversity were shown by the long-lived group, suggesting age selection. The CMV infection status of donors was not known, potentially confounding age-related changes in expanded clonotypes.

The donors were roughly 39 Caucasian individuals from Russia, aged roughly 6 to 100 years, who were systemically healthy. Each donor gave approximately 9.4 milliliters of peripheral blood, drawn into EDTA-treated Vacutainer tubes. Ficoll-Paque density-gradient centrifugation was used to isolate PBMCs, with at least 6 million per sample. Trizol reagent was used to extract total RNA from the PBMCs, yielding at least 5 micrograms per sample. The percentages of naive CD45RAhigh/CD27high T cells were determined by flow cytometry on a PBMC aliquot from every donor. Libraries were constructed by 5' RACE. The data were produced on an Illumina HiSeq 2500. A second PCR of 7 to 11 cycles was performed with a sample-barcoded 5' primer and a J-beta primer mix. Each TCR beta cDNA molecule received a unique molecular identifier from a template-switch 5' adaptor carrying 12 random nucleotides. At least 3 million CDR3-containing paired-end reads were obtained from each sample. The Mint cDNA synthesis kit, primed by a TRBC-specific oligonucleotide, was used to synthesize first-strand cDNA from all RNA. After uracil-DNA glycosylase treatment, a first 18-cycle PCR used universal primers M1SS and BC2_uni_R on all cDNA. The paper's processing steps were these. Each sample was normalized by randomly selecting 1 million high-quality reads, each carrying a distinct molecular identifier. Reads with shared molecular identifiers were discarded instead of being binned into consensus sequences. MiTCR, run with a Q25 quality threshold and the strictest error-elimination algorithm, handled CDR3 identification, clonotype clustering and error correction. A nonparametric unseen species model with Euler transformation was used to estimate lower-bound total TCR beta diversity. TCRdb handled the public reads itself, with Q25 trimming in fastp and clone calling in MiXCR, and kept productive beta chains. All rows with the same CDR3 protein become a single entry with the most common DNA and genes. TCRdb, not the authors, supplied the V and J calls. This sample holds about 2 million distinct CDR3 sequences; 40% to 55% were observed only once. The top ten clonotypes cover over 2% of the sample.

A remark on this clonotype: What this receptor recognizes is not known. Within one base of it there is no much larger clone, and no base qualities were kept.

Relative to germline, V is 2 bases shorter and J is 0 bases shorter, with 8 bases between their ends. CDR1 and CDR2, looked up from the germline V gene, are SGHAT and FQNNGV. From the cysteine through the phenylalanine, the CDR3 covers 15 amino acids. The kept DNA is CDR3 alone, 45 bases in frame from the first base. The chain is made from TRBV11-2 and TRBJ2-1; a confident D gene designation cannot be given. The specimen was blood. This TCR came from a woman aged 40 to 49 in good health. The nucleotide sequence is TGTGCCAGCAGCTTATACGCCAGCTCCTACAATGAGCAGTTCTTC. This sequence encodes CASSLYASSYNEQFF.